A selection of T cell receptor beta chains follows, all from one sample in a study of PD-1 blockade in mismatch repair-deficient tumors. The repertoire was sequenced with immunoSEQ multiplex PCR; TCRdb's copy has only in-frame clones and lacks some. The table records under 50,000 clones, roughly 83% of them present only once. Sequencing was performed on PBMCs, taken approximately 41 weeks after starting pembrolizumab. Source of these receptors: an adult with mismatch repair-deficient cancer. Each CDR3 is given with its conserved first and last residue. The D gene is left open where the match is weak. Size is stated for part of the rows, as once, few or many counts, or as a class when the clone is expanded.

TRBV11-3	TRBJ1-3	.	.	CASSLDSLSGNTIYF	TGTGCCAGCAGCTTAGACAGTCTCTCTGGAAACACCATATATTTT
TRBV28	TRBJ1-3	.	TRBD1	CASSSSGQRPGNTIYF	TGTGCCAGCAGTTCCTCGGGACAGCGCCCTGGAAACACCATATATTTT
TRBV10-1	TRBJ2-2	.	.	CASSVQITGELFF	TGCGCCAGCAGTGTGCAGATCACCGGGGAGCTGTTTTTT
TRBV14	TRBJ2-1	.	TRBD2	CASSQARLAVNNEQFF	TGTGCCAGCAGCCAAGCCCGACTAGCGGTCAACAATGAGCAGTTCTTC
TRBV14	TRBJ2-7	.	TRBD2	CASSQEGGTSYEQYF	TGTGCCAGCAGCCAAGAGGGGGGGACCTCCTACGAGCAGTACTTC
TRBV19	TRBJ1-1	.	TRBD1	CASHRDSLNTEAFF	TGTGCCAGTCACCGGGACAGTTTGAACACTGAAGCTTTCTTT
TRBV19	TRBJ1-1	.	.	CASSMGRGSQAFF	TGTGCCAGTAGTATGGGAAGAGGGAGTCAAGCTTTCTTT
TRBV28	TRBJ2-1	.	TRBD1	CASSPQGSYNEQFF	TGTGCCAGCAGTCCACAGGGGTCCTACAATGAGCAGTTCTTC
TRBV9	TRBJ2-2	.	TRBD2	CASRGGTANTGELFF	TGTGCCAGCAGGGGGGGGACGGCGAACACCGGGGAGCTGTTTTTT
TRBV6-6	TRBJ1-2	.	TRBD1	CASSSGTGVTGYTF	TGTGCCAGCAGTTCTGGGACAGGGGTTACGGGCTACACCTTC
TRBV27	TRBJ1-1	.	.	CASSSEEAANTEAFF	TGTGCCAGCAGTTCGGAGGAGGCGGCGAACACTGAAGCTTTCTTT
TRBV11-3	TRBJ2-1	.	TRBD2	CASSLDSGSPSYNEQFF	TGTGCCAGCAGCTTAGATAGCGGGAGTCCCTCCTACAATGAGCAGTTCTTC
TRBV2	TRBJ2-5	.	.	CASSEAQGPSSWKETQYF	TGTGCCAGCAGTGAAGCACAAGGCCCGTCTAGCTGGAAGGAGACCCAGTACTTC
TRBV27	TRBJ2-1	.	TRBD1	CASSLNRGIQQFF	TGTGCCAGCAGTTTAAACAGGGGAATCCAGCAGTTCTTC
TRBV9	TRBJ1-2	.	TRBD1	CASSTQSGGYGYTF	TGTGCCAGCAGCACACAATCAGGGGGCTATGGCTACACCTTC
TRBV27	TRBJ2-1	.	TRBD2	CASSLPREGGEQFF	TGTGCCAGCAGCCTACCGCGGGAGGGTGGAGAGCAGTTCTTC
TRBV10-3	TRBJ2-7	.	.	CAISRQDSYEQYF	TGTGCCATCAGTAGACAGGATTCCTACGAGCAGTACTTC
TRBV13	TRBJ1-2	medium-sized	.	CASSLRDFLRVDGYTF	TGTGCCAGCAGTCTACGGGACTTCCTGAGGGTAGATGGCTACACCTTC
TRBV2	TRBJ2-3	.	TRBD2	CASLSGGSTDTQYF	TGTGCCAGCCTATCGGGGGGTAGCACAGATACGCAGTATTTT